Detailed here is one T cell receptor (beta chain). These data are taken from a study of blood T cell repertoires in COVID-19. On the study more broadly: Donors in the United States, Italy and Spain gave samples during acute or convalescent COVID-19. In each case, the material was cDNA or gDNA derived from T cells, B-cell-depleted T cells, or PBMCs.

The ends lost 4 bases at V and 6 bases at J; junction bases unmatched: 6. The CDR3 sequence is 15 residues long. Per the germline V gene, CDR1 is SGHTA and CDR2 is FQGNSA. Original analysis: It was from reference gene primer amplification that nucleated cell counts were estimated. Here immunoSEQ multiplex PCR was the method, and the copy in TCRdb shows in-frame clones only, minus some. That table is the source of V, J and clone size, and D and trimming were worked out from the DNA. The table shows more than 150,000 clones, with roughly 83% occurring only once. The chain is built from TRBV7-2 and TRBJ1-4; TRBD1 agrees at 9 bases. The TCR comes from a woman aged 55-69 years with acute or convalescent COVID-19. Sequencing input: peripheral blood. The CDR3 nucleotides read TGTGCCAGCAGCTCCGGGGACAGGGTTCATGAAAAACTGTTTTTT. Amino acids: CASSSGDRVHEKLFF.